The source of this T cell receptor beta chain is a study of cytomegalovirus exposure and HLA in healthy donors. Germline V gives CDR1 WSHSY, CDR2 SAAADI. Trimming cost V 0 bases and J 0 bases, with 6 bases left between them. The CDR3 covers 16 residues. This table comes from immunoSEQ multiplex PCR, and its TCRdb copy is limited to in-frame clones, with some not included. This sample has some 180,000 clones, with roughly nine tenths found just once. The sequence derives from a man younger than 40 in good health and CMV-seropositive. This chain links TRBV10-2 with TRBJ1-6; D unresolved. The sample consisted of PBMCs. CDR3 sequence (DNA): TGCGCCAGCAGTGAGTCGGGGAGCTCCTATAATTCACCCCTCCACTTT. Translated, it gives CASSESGSSYNSPLHF.